A selection of T cell receptor beta chains follows, all from one sample in a study of T-cell reconstitution after alpha-beta-depleted transplantation in children. TCRdb re-called the PCR reads through MiXCR, storing one row per CDR3 protein. The table includes roughly 790,000 distinct CDR3 sequences, roughly 15% detected once. Sequences were derived from PBMCs, mostly from graft donor cells, sampled 360 days after TCRalphabeta/CD19-depleted stem cell transplant. The receptors were sampled from a male patient younger than 18 who had a stem cell transplant for acute lymphoblastic leukemia, so the T cells may come from the graft donor. CDR3s include the opening cysteine and the closing phenylalanine or tryptophan. The D gene is left open where the match is weak. A clone size is listed for some rows: how often the clone was seen (once, few, many), or a class if it is expanded.

d_gene	j_gene	abundance	v_gene	CDR3nt	CDR3aa
-	TRBJ2-3	-	TRBV7-3	TGTGCCAGCAGCTTGGACGGGGCTATAGTCGCAGATACGCAGTATTTT	CASSLDGAIVADTQYF
-	TRBJ2-3	many	TRBV20-1	TGCAGTGCTAGAGATCAGGGTTCCACAGATACGCAGTATTTT	CSARDQGSTDTQYF
-	TRBJ2-3	many	TRBV24-1	TGTGCCACCGCGACTAGCACAGATACGCAGTATTTT	CATATSTDTQYF
TRBD2	TRBJ2-7	many	TRBV29-1	TGCAGCGTTGTAGCGGGGGCCTCCTACGAGCAGTACTTC	CSVVAGASYEQYF
-	TRBJ2-7	-	TRBV20-1	TGCAGTGCTAGGGATGGGTCCTACGAGCAGTACTTC	CSARDGSYEQYF
-	TRBJ2-6	few	TRBV5-1	TGCGCCAGCAGCTGGGGGAGTACTGGGGCCAACGTCCTGACTTTC	CASSWGSTGANVLTF
TRBD2	TRBJ2-7	many	TRBV6-5	TGTGCCAGCAGTTACTCGATTGTAGCGGGACCCTACGAGCAGTACTTC	CASSYSIVAGPYEQYF
TRBD2	TRBJ2-1	-	TRBV2	TGTGCCAGCAGTGATAGCGGGGCCATACACAATGAGCAGTTCTTC	CASSDSGAIHNEQFF
TRBD2	TRBJ2-1	-	TRBV20-1	TGCAGTGCTGGCGGGGGGGTAGCGGGAGGGCCAGGCGAGCAGTTCTTC	CSAGGGVAGGPGEQFF
-	TRBJ1-2	-	TRBV9	TGTGCCAGCAGCGGATTTCAACATGCTAACTATGGCTACACCTTC	CASSGFQHANYGYTF
-	TRBJ2-7	many	TRBV12-3/TRBV12-4	TGTGCCAGCAGTTTTCCCACGGCCGGGGTGTACTTC	CASSFPTAGVYF
-	TRBJ1-6	-	TRBV29-1	TGCAGCGTCAACGGTTGGGCAGGGGAGGACTCACCCCTCCTCTTT	CSVNGWAGEDSPLLF
-	TRBJ2-1	-	TRBV20-1	TGCAGTGCTAGGCGTCCCGAGGAGATCCTCTACAATGAGCAGTTCTTC	CSARRPEEILYNEQFF
-	TRBJ2-2	-	TRBV9	TGTGCCAGCAGCGTAGAAGGTTTTCGCACCGGGGAGCTGTTTTTT	CASSVEGFRTGELFF
-	TRBJ2-1	once	TRBV11-2	TGTGCCAGCAGACCCGTACGGGAGATCCCCTACAATGAGCAGTTCTTC	CASRPVREIPYNEQFF
-	TRBJ2-7	few	TRBV29-1	TGCAGCGTTGGTGGAGGGGACCTTTGGGAGCAGTACTTC	CSVGGGDLWEQYF
TRBD2	TRBJ2-3	few	TRBV6-4	TGTGCCAGCAGTCCCTCCTCTAGACTAGCAAGTCTCACCGATACGCAGTATTTT	CASSPSSRLASLTDTQYF
-	TRBJ2-1	few	TRBV24-1	TGTGCCACCAGTGATCCTCGGGGCGGCGGGGCCTCCTACAATGAGCAGTTCTTC	CATSDPRGGGASYNEQFF
-	TRBJ1-6	-	TRBV12-3/TRBV12-4	TGTGCCAGCAGGCCCCAAGGGGCGCGGAATTCACCCCTCCACTTT	CASRPQGARNSPLHF
TRBD1	TRBJ1-1	few	TRBV5-6	TGTGCCAGCAGACAGGACAGGGCTGGGGTGGAAGCTTTCTTT	CASRQDRAGVEAFF
TRBD1	TRBJ1-6	-	TRBV12-3/TRBV12-4	TGTGCCAGCTTACAGGGGATTTATAATTCACCCCTCCACTTT	CASLQGIYNSPLHF
TRBD2	TRBJ2-6	-	TRBV5-1	TGCGCCAGCAGTCCTCTAGCGGCAGGGGCCAACGTCCTGACTTTC	CASSPLAAGANVLTF
TRBD2	TRBJ2-1	many	TRBV20-1	TGCAGTGCTAGAGATCTGTTCGCGGGAGCCCCTTACAATGAGCAGTTCTTC	CSARDLFAGAPYNEQFF
-	TRBJ2-4	few	TRBV4-1	TGCGCCAGCAGCCAAGGGTCAGGGCTCGCCAAAAACATTCAGTACTTC	CASSQGSGLAKNIQYF
-	TRBJ2-1	few	TRBV11-2	TGTGCCAGCAGCTTAGATTTTCGCGATGAGCAGTTCTTC	CASSLDFRDEQFF
-	TRBJ2-5	-	TRBV27	TGTGCCAGCAGGACAACCGGGTTCGGGACCCAGTACTTC	CASRTTGFGTQYF
TRBD2	TRBJ2-1	few	TRBV20-1	TGCAGTGCTAGAGCAAGGCGGGGGGTCCAGGGTCATTTTAATGAGCAGTTCTTC	CSARARRGVQGHFNEQFF
TRBD1	TRBJ2-1	few	TRBV3-1	TGTGCCAGCAGCACAGGGGCCTTTTACAATGAGCAGTTCTTC	CASSTGAFYNEQFF
-	TRBJ2-7	few	TRBV6-5	TGTGCCAGCAGTTACTCCGGGACCGCTAGCTCCTACGAGCAGTACTTC	CASSYSGTASSYEQYF
-	TRBJ2-5	-	TRBV6-1	TGTGCCAGCACTCCCTCATACAGCCATGAGACCCAGTACTTC	CASTPSYSHETQYF
-	TRBJ2-5	-	TRBV2	TGTGCCAGCAGTGAGGTCCACCCCCGGGAGACCCAGTACTTC	CASSEVHPRETQYF
TRBD1	TRBJ1-1	few	TRBV7-9	TGTGCCAGCAGACCGAGACAGGGGGTGAACACTGAAGCTTTCTTT	CASRPRQGVNTEAFF
TRBD2	TRBJ2-7	-	TRBV6-1	TGTGCCAGCAAAGCTAGCGGGAGGGGCGCCTACGAGCAGTACTTC	CASKASGRGAYEQYF